This is a list of T cell receptor beta chains from one sample in a study of regulatory T cells in long-lasting Graves disease. From the multiplex PCR reads, TCRdb called clonotypes with MiXCR, one entry per CDR3 protein. The sample includes hundreds of thousands of distinct CDR3 sequences, about 20% of them seen just once. Sequences were derived from peripheral blood mononuclear cells (PBMCs), sampled when the disease was refractory, from a patient treated with antithyroid drugs. Every receptor here comes from a female donor with Graves disease. CDR3s include the opening cysteine and the closing phenylalanine or tryptophan. The order of the fields is clone size, D gene, J gene, CDR3 length, V gene, CDR3 DNA, CDR3 protein. D genes are given only for firm matches. Only part of the rows carry a size: once, few, many, or a class if the clone is expanded.

clone size: once
D gene: -
J gene: TRBJ2-5
CDR3 length: 14
V gene: TRBV12-3/TRBV12-4
CDR3 DNA: TGTGCCAGCAGGATTGCCGGTGTGGGAGAGACCCAGTACTTC
CDR3 protein: CASRIAGVGETQYF

clone size: many
D gene: -
J gene: TRBJ1-2
CDR3 length: 13
V gene: TRBV7-3
CDR3 DNA: TGTGCCAGCCCGCGGGACGGGAACTATGGCTACACCTTC
CDR3 protein: CASPRDGNYGYTF

clone size: -
D gene: TRBD2
J gene: TRBJ2-7
CDR3 length: 14
V gene: TRBV6-1
CDR3 DNA: TGTGCCAGCAGCCCCGCTAGCGGGAGGGTTGAGCAGTACTTC
CDR3 protein: CASSPASGRVEQYF

clone size: -
D gene: TRBD1
J gene: TRBJ1-4
CDR3 length: 15
V gene: TRBV3-1
CDR3 DNA: TGTGCCAGCAGCCTCACCCCGACAGGGGATGAAAAACTGTTTTTT
CDR3 protein: CASSLTPTGDEKLFF

clone size: few
D gene: -
J gene: TRBJ1-1
CDR3 length: 13
V gene: TRBV6-1
CDR3 DNA: TGTGCCAGCACCTCCTGGGGGGAGAGTGAAGCTTTCTTT
CDR3 protein: CASTSWGESEAFF

clone size: -
D gene: -
J gene: TRBJ1-5
CDR3 length: 14
V gene: TRBV19
CDR3 DNA: TGTGCCAGTAGCCCCAACAGTGACGGACAGCCCCAGCATTTT
CDR3 protein: CASSPNSDGQPQHF

clone size: -
D gene: -
J gene: TRBJ2-3
CDR3 length: 15
V gene: TRBV11-2
CDR3 DNA: TGTGCCAGCAGCTTAGGCTCGACGCCCGGGGATACGCAGTATTTT
CDR3 protein: CASSLGSTPGDTQYF

clone size: -
D gene: -
J gene: TRBJ2-1
CDR3 length: 11
V gene: TRBV12-3/TRBV12-4
CDR3 DNA: TGTGCCAGCAGTTTACTCAATGAGCAGTTCTTC
CDR3 protein: CASSLLNEQFF

clone size: many
D gene: TRBD1
J gene: TRBJ1-1
CDR3 length: 15
V gene: TRBV6-1
CDR3 DNA: TGTGCCAGCAGCACACCGTCAGGGGGGCAACCAGAAGCTTTCTTT
CDR3 protein: CASSTPSGGQPEAFF

clone size: many
D gene: -
J gene: TRBJ2-7
CDR3 length: 13
V gene: TRBV2
CDR3 DNA: TGTGCCAGCAGCGCGACGGCCCGGGACGAGCAGTACTTC
CDR3 protein: CASSATARDEQYF

clone size: -
D gene: TRBD1
J gene: TRBJ1-5
CDR3 length: 17
V gene: TRBV5-6
CDR3 DNA: TGTGCCAGCAGCTTGATGACAGGGGGGGTGAGGAATCAGCCCCAGCATTTT
CDR3 protein: CASSLMTGGVRNQPQHF

clone size: many
D gene: TRBD1
J gene: TRBJ1-3
CDR3 length: 15
V gene: TRBV2
CDR3 DNA: TGTGCCAGCCGACAGGGGACTAACTCTGGAAACACCATATATTTT
CDR3 protein: CASRQGTNSGNTIYF

clone size: -
D gene: TRBD2
J gene: TRBJ2-4
CDR3 length: 18
V gene: TRBV27
CDR3 DNA: TGTGCCAGCAGGAAACGACTAGCGGGAGACCAAGCCAAAAACATTCAGTACTTC
CDR3 protein: CASRKRLAGDQAKNIQYF

clone size: many
D gene: -
J gene: TRBJ1-6
CDR3 length: 14
V gene: TRBV12-3/TRBV12-4
CDR3 DNA: TGTGCCAGCACCACGGGACTGGCAAATTCACCCCTCCACTTT
CDR3 protein: CASTTGLANSPLHF